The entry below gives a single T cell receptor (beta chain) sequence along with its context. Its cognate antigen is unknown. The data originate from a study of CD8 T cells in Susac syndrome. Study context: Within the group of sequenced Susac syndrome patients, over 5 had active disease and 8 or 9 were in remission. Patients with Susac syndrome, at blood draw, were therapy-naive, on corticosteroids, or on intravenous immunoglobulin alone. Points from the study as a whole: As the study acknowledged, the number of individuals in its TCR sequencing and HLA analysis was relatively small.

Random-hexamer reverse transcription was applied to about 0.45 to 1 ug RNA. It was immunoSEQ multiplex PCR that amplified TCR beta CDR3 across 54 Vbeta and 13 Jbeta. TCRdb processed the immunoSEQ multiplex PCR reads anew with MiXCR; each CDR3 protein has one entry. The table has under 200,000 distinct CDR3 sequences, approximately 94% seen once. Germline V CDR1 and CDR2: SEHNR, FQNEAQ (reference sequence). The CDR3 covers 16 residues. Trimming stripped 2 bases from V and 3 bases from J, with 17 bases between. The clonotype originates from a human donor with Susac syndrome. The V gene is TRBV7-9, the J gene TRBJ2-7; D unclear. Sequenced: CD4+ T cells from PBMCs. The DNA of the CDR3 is TGTGCCAGCAGCTTACGATTAGGAGAGGCGCGCTACGAGCAGTACTTC. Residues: CASSLRLGEARYEQYF.